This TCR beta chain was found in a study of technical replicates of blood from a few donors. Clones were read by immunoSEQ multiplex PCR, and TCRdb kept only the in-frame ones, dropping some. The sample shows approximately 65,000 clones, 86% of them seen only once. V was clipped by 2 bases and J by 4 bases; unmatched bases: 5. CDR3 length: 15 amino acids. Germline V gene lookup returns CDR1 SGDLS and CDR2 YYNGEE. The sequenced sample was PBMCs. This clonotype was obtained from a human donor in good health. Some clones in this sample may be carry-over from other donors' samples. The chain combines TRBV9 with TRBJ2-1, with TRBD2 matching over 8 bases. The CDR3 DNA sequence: TGTGCCAGCAGCGTTGGGGGACTAGAGTACAATGAGCAGTTCTTC. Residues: CASSVGGLEYNEQFF.